The TCR beta chain under discussion was sequenced for a study of T-cell reconstitution after alpha-beta-depleted transplantation in children (dated by TCRdb to about 2016). As for the study more broadly: T-cell immune reconstitution after TCRalphabeta/CD19-depleted allogeneic hematopoietic cell transplantation in children was quantitatively tracked in the study by means of TCR repertoire profiling.

The germline V gene specifies MGHRA as CDR1 and YSYEKL as CDR2. Inclusive of the bounding cysteine and phenylalanine, the CDR3 is 14 residues long. Only CDR3 DNA is held: 42 bases, read in frame from base 1. Deletion took 0 bases off V and 0 bases off J, with a span of 6 bases between the germline ends. Beyond this particular receptor, the publication reports: In some patients, high TCRbeta diversity at day 60 was attributed to recipient T cells and intrathymic progenitors that had survived conditioning. Over subsequent months, a decline in hyperexpanded clone frequencies was noted, and after one year, T-cell counts and TCRbeta diversity were mostly ascribed to newly produced T cells. Apparently early alphabetaT-cell count recovery about two months after transplant reportedly relied on only several hundred rapidly expanded clones derived from non-depleted graft cells.

This clonotype was seen only a few times. The antigen it binds to is not known. Base-call qualities are not available, and no considerably larger clone is one nucleotide away. The treatment or condition tag for this specimen amounts to: allogeneic hematopoietic cell transplantation with graft depleted of TCRalphabeta T cells and CD19 B cells. The transplant recipients were children given TCRalphabeta/CD19-depleted allogeneic hematopoietic cell grafts. Libraries were made using PCR. Instrument used: Illumina HiSeq 2500. Molecular barcoding was employed in the preparation of TCR libraries, with unique molecular identifiers being used to normalize TCRbeta repertoire quantification. The public reads were reprocessed in TCRdb via fastp at Q25 and MiXCR, keeping in-frame beta chains. Each CDR3 protein gets just one entry, which takes the most common genes and DNA from the rows behind it. This sample is represented by about a million distinct CDR3 sequences; under 30% of them were singletons. Roughly 27% of the sample comes from the top ten.

The chain is encoded by TRBV4-1 joined to TRBJ2-7, with the D gene too uncertain to name. The source was PBMCs, mostly from graft donor cells, collected 360 days after TCRalphabeta/CD19-depleted stem cell transplant. This TCR came from a boy under two years old who had a stem cell transplant for SCID, so the T cells may come from the graft donor. The DNA sequence is given as TGCGCCAGCAGCCAAGAGGAGCGCTCCTACGAGCAGTACTTC. This codes for CASSQEERSYEQYF.